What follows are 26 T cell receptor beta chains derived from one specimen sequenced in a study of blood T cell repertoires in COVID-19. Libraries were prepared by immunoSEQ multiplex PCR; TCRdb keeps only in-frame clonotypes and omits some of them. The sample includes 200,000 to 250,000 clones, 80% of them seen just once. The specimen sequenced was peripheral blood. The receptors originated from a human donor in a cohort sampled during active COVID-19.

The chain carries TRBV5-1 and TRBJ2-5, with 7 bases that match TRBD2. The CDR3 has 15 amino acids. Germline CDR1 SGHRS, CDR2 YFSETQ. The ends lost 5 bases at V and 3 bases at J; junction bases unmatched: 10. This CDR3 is CASSRSGTKEETQYF. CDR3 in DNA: TGCGCCAGCAGTCGCTCCGGGACTAAGGAAGAGACCCAGTACTTC.

The CDR3 sequence: CASFLVSGALETQYF. The CDR3 DNA sequence: TGCGCCAGCTTCCTCGTCTCAGGGGCACTAGAGACCCAGTACTTC. The chain has TRBV5-1 and TRBJ2-5; possible D gene TRBD1, 6 bases. Germline CDR1 and CDR2: SGHRS and YFSETQ. V gave up 7 bases and J gave up 4 bases, with 20 bases separating them. The length of the CDR3 is 15 residues.

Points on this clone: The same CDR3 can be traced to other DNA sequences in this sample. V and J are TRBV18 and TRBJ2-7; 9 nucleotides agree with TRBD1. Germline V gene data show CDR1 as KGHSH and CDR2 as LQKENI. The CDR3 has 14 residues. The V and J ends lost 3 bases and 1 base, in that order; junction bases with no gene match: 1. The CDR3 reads CASSPGQGSYEQYF. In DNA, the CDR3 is TGTGCCAGCTCACCGGGACAGGGTTCCTACGAGCAGTACTTC.

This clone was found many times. The CDR3 protein is CASSIVLNTGELFF. The CDR3 DNA sequence: TGTGCCAGTAGTATAGTACTGAACACCGGGGAGCTGTTTTTT. The rearrangement links TRBV19 to TRBJ2-2; D gene unclear. The CDR3 covers 14 residues. Germline-derived CDR1 and CDR2 are LNHDA and SQIVND (reference sequence). V lost 1 base to trimming and J lost 1 base, with 4 bases between them.

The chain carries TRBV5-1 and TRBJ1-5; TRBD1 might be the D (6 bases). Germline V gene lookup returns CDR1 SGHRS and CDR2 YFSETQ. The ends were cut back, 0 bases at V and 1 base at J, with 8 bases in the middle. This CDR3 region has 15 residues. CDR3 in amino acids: CASSLGDNSNQPQHF. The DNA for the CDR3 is TGCGCCAGCAGCTTGGGGGACAACAGCAATCAGCCCCAGCATTTT.

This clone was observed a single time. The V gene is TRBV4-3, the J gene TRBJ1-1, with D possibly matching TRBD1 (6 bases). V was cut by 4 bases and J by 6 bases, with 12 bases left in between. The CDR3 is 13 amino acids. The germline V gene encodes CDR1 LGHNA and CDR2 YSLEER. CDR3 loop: CASSLSRGSEAFF. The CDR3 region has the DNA TGCGCCAGCAGCCTTTCGAGGGGGTCTGAAGCTTTCTTT.

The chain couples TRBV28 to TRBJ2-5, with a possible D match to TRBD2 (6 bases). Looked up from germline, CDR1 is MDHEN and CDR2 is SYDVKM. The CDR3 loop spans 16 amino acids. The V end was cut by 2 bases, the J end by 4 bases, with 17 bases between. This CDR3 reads CASSLAGSEGGETQYF. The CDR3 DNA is TGTGCCAGCAGTTTAGCCGGTTCCGAGGGAGGAGAGACCCAGTACTTC.

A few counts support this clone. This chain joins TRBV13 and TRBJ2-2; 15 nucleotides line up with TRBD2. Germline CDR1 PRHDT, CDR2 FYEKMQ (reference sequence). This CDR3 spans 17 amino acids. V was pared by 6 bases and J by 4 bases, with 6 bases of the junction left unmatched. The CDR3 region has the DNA TGTGCCAGCAGAGGACTAGCGGGAGGGCCGGGCACCGGGGAGCTGTTTTTT. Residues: CASRGLAGGPGTGELFF.

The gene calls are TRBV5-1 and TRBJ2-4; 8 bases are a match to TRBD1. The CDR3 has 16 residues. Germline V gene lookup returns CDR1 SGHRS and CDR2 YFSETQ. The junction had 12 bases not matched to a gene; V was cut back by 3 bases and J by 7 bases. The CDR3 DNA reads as TGCGCCAGCAGCTCCAACCCCGGGACAGGAGGGAACATTCAGTACTTC. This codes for CASSSNPGTGGNIQYF.

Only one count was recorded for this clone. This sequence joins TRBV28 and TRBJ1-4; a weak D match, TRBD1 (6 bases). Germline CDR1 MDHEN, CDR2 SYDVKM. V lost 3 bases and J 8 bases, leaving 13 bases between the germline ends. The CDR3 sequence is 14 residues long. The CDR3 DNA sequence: TGTGCCAGCAGTTTGCAGGGGTGGGGAGAAAAACTGTTTTTT. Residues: CASSLQGWGEKLFF.

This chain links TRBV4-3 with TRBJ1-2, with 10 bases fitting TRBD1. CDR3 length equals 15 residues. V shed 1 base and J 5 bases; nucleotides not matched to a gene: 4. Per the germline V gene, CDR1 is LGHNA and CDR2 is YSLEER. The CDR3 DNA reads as TGCGCCAGCAGCCAAGGGGACAGGGGAGAATATGGCTACACCTTC. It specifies CASSQGDRGEYGYTF.

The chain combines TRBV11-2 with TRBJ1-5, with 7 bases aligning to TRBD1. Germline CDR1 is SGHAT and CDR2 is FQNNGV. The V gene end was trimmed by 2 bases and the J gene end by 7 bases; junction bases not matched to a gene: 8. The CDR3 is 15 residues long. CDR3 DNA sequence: TGTGCCAGCAGCTTATGGGACAGCCCGGGGCAGCCCCAGCATTTT. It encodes CASSLWDSPGQPQHF.

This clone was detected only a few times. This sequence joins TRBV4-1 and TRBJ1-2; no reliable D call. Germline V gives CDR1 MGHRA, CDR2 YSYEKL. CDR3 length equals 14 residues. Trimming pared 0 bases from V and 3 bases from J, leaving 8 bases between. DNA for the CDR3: TGCGCCAGCAGCCAAGAGGGCAACTACTATGGCTACACCTTC. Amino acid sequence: CASSQEGNYYGYTF.

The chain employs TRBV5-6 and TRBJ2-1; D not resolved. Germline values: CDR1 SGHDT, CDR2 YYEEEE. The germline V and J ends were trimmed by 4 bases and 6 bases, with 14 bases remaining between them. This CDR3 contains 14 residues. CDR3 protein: CASSRVPTLNEQFF. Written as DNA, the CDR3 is TGTGCCAGCAGCCGGGTCCCGACCCTCAATGAGCAGTTCTTC.

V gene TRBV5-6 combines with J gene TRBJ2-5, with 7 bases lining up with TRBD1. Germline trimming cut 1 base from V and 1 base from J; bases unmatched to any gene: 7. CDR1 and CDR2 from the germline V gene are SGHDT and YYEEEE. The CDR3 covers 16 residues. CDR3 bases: TGTGCCAGCAGCTTGTTCAACAACAGGGGCCAAGAGACCCAGTACTTC. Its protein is CASSLFNNRGQETQYF. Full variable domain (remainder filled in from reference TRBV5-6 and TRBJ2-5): DAGVTQSPTHLIKTRGQQVTLRCSPKSGHDTVSWYQQALGQGPQFIFQYYEEEERQRGNFPDRFSGHQFPNYSSELNVNALLLGDSALYLCASSLFNNRGQETQYFGPGTRLLVL.

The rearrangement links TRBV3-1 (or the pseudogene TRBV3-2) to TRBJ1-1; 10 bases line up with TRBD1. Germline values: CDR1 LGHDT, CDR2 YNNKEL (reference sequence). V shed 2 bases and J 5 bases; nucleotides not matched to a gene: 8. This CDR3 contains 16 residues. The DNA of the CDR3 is TGTGCCAGCAGCCAATTCCTGACAGGGGGCAGTACTGAAGCTTTCTTT. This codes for CASSQFLTGGSTEAFF.

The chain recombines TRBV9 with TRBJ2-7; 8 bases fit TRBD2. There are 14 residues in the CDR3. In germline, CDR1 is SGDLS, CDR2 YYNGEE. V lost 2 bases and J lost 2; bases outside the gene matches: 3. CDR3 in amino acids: CASSVSGAAYEQYF. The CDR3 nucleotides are TGTGCCAGCAGCGTTAGCGGGGCAGCCTACGAGCAGTACTTC.

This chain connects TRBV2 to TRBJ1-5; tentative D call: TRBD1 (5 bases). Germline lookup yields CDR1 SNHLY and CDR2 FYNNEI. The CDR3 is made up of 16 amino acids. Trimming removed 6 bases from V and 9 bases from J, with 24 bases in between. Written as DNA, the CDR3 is TGTGCCAGCAGGGGAAGATGGGGCCCGAACCTCGGGCCCCAGCATTTT. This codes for CASRGRWGPNLGPQHF.

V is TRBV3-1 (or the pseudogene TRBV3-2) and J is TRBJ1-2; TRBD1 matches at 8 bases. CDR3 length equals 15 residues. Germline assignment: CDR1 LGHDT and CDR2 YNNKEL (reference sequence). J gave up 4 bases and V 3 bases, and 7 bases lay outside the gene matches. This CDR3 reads CASSQAGQGPYGYTF. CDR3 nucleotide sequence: TGTGCCAGCAGCCAGGCCGGACAGGGTCCCTATGGCTACACCTTC.

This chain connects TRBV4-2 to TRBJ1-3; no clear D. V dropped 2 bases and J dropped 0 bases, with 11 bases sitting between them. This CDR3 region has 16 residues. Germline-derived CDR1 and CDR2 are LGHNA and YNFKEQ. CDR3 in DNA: TGTGCCAGCAGCCAACGAGGACGGGACTCTGGAAACACCATATATTTT. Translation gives CASSQRGRDSGNTIYF.

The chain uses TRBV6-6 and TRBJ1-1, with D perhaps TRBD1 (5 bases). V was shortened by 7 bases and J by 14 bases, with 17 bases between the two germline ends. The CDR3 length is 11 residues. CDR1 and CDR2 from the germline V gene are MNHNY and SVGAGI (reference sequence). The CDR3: CASTWGGRPFF. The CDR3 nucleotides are TGTGCCAGCACGTGGGGGGGAAGGCCATTCTTT.

The CDR3 protein is CASKEVEKLFF. In nucleotides, the CDR3 is TGTGCCAGCAAAGAGGTGGAAAAACTGTTTTTT. The chain uses TRBV2 and TRBJ1-4; D not certain. The ends were cut back, 7 bases at V and 8 bases at J, with 8 bases in the middle. The CDR3 has 11 residues. The germline CDR1 and CDR2 sequences are SNHLY and FYNNEI.

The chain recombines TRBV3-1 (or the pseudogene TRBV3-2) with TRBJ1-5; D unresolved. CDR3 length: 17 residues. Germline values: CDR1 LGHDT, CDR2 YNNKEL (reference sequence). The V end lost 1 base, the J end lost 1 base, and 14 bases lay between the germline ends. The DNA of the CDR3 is TGTGCCAGCAGCCAAGCCCTCCCCGGGGTGAGCAATCAGCCCCAGCATTTT. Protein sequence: CASSQALPGVSNQPQHF.

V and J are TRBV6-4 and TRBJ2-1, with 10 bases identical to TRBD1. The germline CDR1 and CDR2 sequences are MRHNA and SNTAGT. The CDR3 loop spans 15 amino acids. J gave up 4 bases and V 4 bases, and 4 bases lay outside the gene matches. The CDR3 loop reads CASSADRGGYNEQFF. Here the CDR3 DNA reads TGTGCCAGCAGTGCGGACAGGGGGGGATACAATGAGCAGTTCTTC.

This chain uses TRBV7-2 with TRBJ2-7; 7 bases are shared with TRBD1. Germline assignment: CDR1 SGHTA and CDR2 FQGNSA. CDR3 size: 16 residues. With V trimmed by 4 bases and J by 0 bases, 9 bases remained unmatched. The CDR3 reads CASSSPRGRSSYEQYF. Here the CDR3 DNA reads TGTGCCAGCAGCTCCCCAAGGGGGCGAAGCTCCTACGAGCAGTACTTC.

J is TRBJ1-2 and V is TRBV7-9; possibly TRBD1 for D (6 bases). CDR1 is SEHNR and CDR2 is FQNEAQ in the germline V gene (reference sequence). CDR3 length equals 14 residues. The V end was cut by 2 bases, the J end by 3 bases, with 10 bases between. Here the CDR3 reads CASSLSTGHYGYTF. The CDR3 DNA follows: TGTGCCAGCAGCTTATCGACAGGCCACTATGGCTACACCTTC.